The 23 T cell receptor beta chains below were found in one sample sequenced in a study of blood T cell repertoires in COVID-19. Method: immunoSEQ multiplex PCR; TCRdb's copy keeps in-frame clones and lacks some. The data show roughly 400,000 clones, with over 75% seen just once and around 1.1% held by the top ten. Input material: PBMCs or T cells enriched from blood (not recorded which). All receptors come from a man aged 25-45 years who had recovered from COVID-19.

The table lists this clone with a count of one. The V call is TRBV19, the J call TRBJ1-1, with no clear D. This CDR3 is built from 13 residues. Germline-derived CDR1 and CDR2 are LNHDA and SQIVND (reference sequence). V lost 7 bases to trimming and J lost 2 bases, with 11 bases between them. The CDR3 sequence: CASIGVPNTEAFF. For the CDR3, the DNA is TGTGCCAGTATCGGAGTTCCCAACACTGAAGCTTTCTTT.

The chain recombines TRBV3-1 (or the pseudogene TRBV3-2) with TRBJ2-5, with a possible D match to TRBD2 (6 bases). The CDR3 covers 15 residues. V lost 0 bases, J lost 4 bases, and 12 bases lay in between. Germline V lookup: CDR1 LGHDT, CDR2 YNNKEL (reference sequence). CDR3 in amino acids: CASSQDGLGGETQYF. CDR3 bases: TGTGCCAGCAGCCAAGATGGGCTCGGGGGAGAGACCCAGTACTTC.

V usage is TRBV19 and J usage is TRBJ1-6; a weak D match, TRBD1 (5 bases). The CDR3 is 18 amino acids. Germline CDR1 reads LNHDA; CDR2 reads SQIVND (reference sequence). Trimming shortened V by 5 bases and J by 0 bases, and 17 bases separated the two germline ends. The CDR3 sequence: CASSQRQLPSSYNSPLHF. The CDR3, as DNA: TGTGCCAGTAGTCAGCGACAGCTACCTAGCTCCTATAATTCACCCCTCCACTTT. Full variable domain (outside the CDR3, taken from reference TRBV19 and TRBJ1-6): DGGITQSPKYLFRKEGQNVTLSCEQNLNHDAMYWYRQDPGQGLRLIYYSQIVNDFQKGDIAEGYSVSREKKESFPLTVTSAQKNPTAFYLCASSQRQLPSSYNSPLHFGNGTRLTVT.

The J gene is TRBJ2-1, the V gene TRBV24-1; 9 bases agree with TRBD2. V lost 4 bases, J lost 3 bases, and 6 bases stayed unmatched. Germline-derived CDR1 and CDR2 are KGHDR and SFDVKD. This CDR3 has 16 residues. The CDR3 loop reads CATSESSGTLYNEQFF. The CDR3 region has the DNA TGTGCCACCAGTGAGTCTAGCGGGACCCTCTACAATGAGCAGTTCTTC.

The V call is TRBV3-1 (or the pseudogene TRBV3-2), the J call TRBJ1-4; D call uncertain. V lost 0 bases and J lost 8, with 10 bases in between. This CDR3 comprises 14 residues. CDR1 is LGHDT and CDR2 is YNNKEL in the germline V gene (reference sequence). The CDR3 DNA sequence: TGTGCCAGCAGCCAAGAAGGCGGAGACGAAAAACTGTTTTTT. Amino acid sequence: CASSQEGGDEKLFF.

Only a few counts were recorded for this clone. This chain uses TRBV11-3 with TRBJ2-1; 9 positions match TRBD2. The CDR3 runs to 15 residues. Trimming removed 2 bases from V and 7 bases from J; junction bases left unmatched: 6. Germline V gene data show CDR1 as SGHNT and CDR2 as YENEEA. Here the CDR3 DNA reads TGTGCCAGCAGCTTATCTAGCGGGATGTTGAATGAGCAGTTCTTC. Translating it yields CASSLSSGMLNEQFF.

The J gene is TRBJ1-5, the V gene TRBV19; perhaps TRBD1 as D (6 bases). The CDR3 contains 13 residues. Germline lookup yields CDR1 LNHDA and CDR2 SQIVND (reference sequence). V dropped 6 bases and J dropped 4 bases, with 10 bases sitting between them. DNA for the CDR3: TGTGCCAGTAGCACAGGGATGAATCAGCCCCAGCATTTT. Its protein is CASSTGMNQPQHF.

The table lists this clone with a count of one. This chain links TRBV24-1 with TRBJ2-5, with D perhaps matching TRBD1 (6 bases). The CDR3 loop spans 16 amino acids. V was clipped by 0 bases and J by 7 bases, with 17 bases between them. Germline V gene sequence: CDR1 KGHDR, CDR2 SFDVKD. This CDR3 reads CATSDLAETGSGTQYF. CDR3 nucleotide sequence: TGTGCCACCAGTGATTTGGCGGAGACAGGCTCGGGGACCCAGTACTTC.

This chain joins TRBV2 and TRBJ1-2, with D possibly TRBD1 on 5 matching bases. V lost 6 bases, J lost 4 bases, and 12 bases lay in between. This CDR3 is 13 amino acids long. From germline, CDR1 is SNHLY and CDR2 FYNNEI. For the CDR3, the DNA is TGTGCCAGCAGGGGAGGGGTGTTCTATGGCTACACCTTC. Translated, it gives CASRGGVFYGYTF.

This chain joins TRBV18 and TRBJ1-5; 8 bases map to TRBD1. The germline gives CDR1 KGHSH, CDR2 LQKENI. V lost 4 bases to trimming and J lost 3 bases; unmatched junction nucleotides: 11. There are 17 residues in the CDR3. CDR3 sequence reads: CASSLTQGQANNQPQHF. The CDR3 DNA reads as TGTGCCAGCTCACTTACACAGGGACAGGCAAACAATCAGCCCCAGCATTTT.

The chain combines TRBV13 with TRBJ2-3; weak D call: TRBD1 (6 bases). Trimming pared 5 bases from V and 2 bases from J, leaving 11 bases between. CDR3 length: 14 amino acids. Germline V CDR1 and CDR2: PRHDT, FYEKMQ (reference sequence). CDR3: CASSTRQDTDTQYF. The DNA of the CDR3 is TGTGCCAGCAGCACCCGACAGGACACAGATACGCAGTATTTT.

J is TRBJ2-1 and V is TRBV6-4; the match to TRBD2 covers 9 bases. Per germline, CDR1 MRHNA and CDR2 SNTAGT. The CDR3 extends over 19 amino acids. The V gene end was trimmed by 0 bases and the J gene end by 0 bases; junction bases not matched to a gene: 9. DNA of the CDR3: TGTGCCAGCAGTGACTCGGCTAGCGGGGCTGCTCTCTCCTACAATGAGCAGTTCTTC. This encodes CASSDSASGAALSYNEQFF.

This chain links TRBV15 with TRBJ1-1, with unresolved D. Trimming pared 0 bases from V and 2 bases from J, leaving 4 bases between. The germline V gene has CDR1 LNHNV and CDR2 YYDKDF (reference sequence). The CDR3 consists of 13 residues. CDR3 amino acids: CATSREANTEAFF. The CDR3 bases are TGTGCCACCAGCAGAGAGGCTAACACTGAAGCTTTCTTT.

In the case of this clone: A junction end diverges from the germline sequence, so it may reflect a read error. The rearrangement uses TRBV28 and TRBJ1-1; D not certain. This CDR3 contains 12 residues. Germline CDR1 and CDR2: MDHEN and SYDVKM. CDR3 residues: CANSLGRTEAFF. In DNA, the CDR3 is TGTGCCAACAGTTTAGGGCGCACTGAAGCTTTCTTT. The whole variable domain, filled in from reference TRBV28 and TRBJ1-1, reads DVKVTQSSRYLVKRTGEKVFLECVQDMDHENMFWYRQDPGLGLRLIYFSYDVKMKEKGDIPEGYSVSREKKERFSLILESASTNQTSMYLCANSLGRTEAFFGQGTRLTVV.

The rearrangement uses TRBV19 and TRBJ2-7, with 8 bases aligning to TRBD1. With V trimmed by 6 bases and J by 2 bases, 12 bases remained unmatched. This CDR3 region has 16 residues. The germline CDR1 and CDR2 sequences are LNHDA and SQIVND (reference sequence). The CDR3 protein is CASSPGQGVGTYEQYF. For the CDR3, the DNA is TGTGCCAGTAGCCCCGGACAGGGCGTAGGCACCTACGAGCAGTACTTC.

In its sample, this clone was seen once. The chain is built from TRBV18 and TRBJ2-7; 10 nucleotides match TRBD1. The germline V gene has CDR1 KGHSH and CDR2 LQKENI. J was trimmed by 3 bases and V by 3 bases; bases with no gene match: 8. The CDR3 runs to 16 residues. CDR3 nucleotide sequence: TGTGCCAGCTCACCTCCTCCGGGACAGGGGATCTACGAGCAGTACTTC. It yields the protein CASSPPPGQGIYEQYF.

The chain employs TRBV27 and TRBJ1-4; perhaps TRBD1 as D (5 bases). Germline assignment: CDR1 MNHEY and CDR2 SMNVEV (reference sequence). CDR3 length: 14 residues. Trimming took off 6 bases at V and 7 bases at J, with 15 bases between the two ends. In DNA form, the CDR3 reads TGTGCCAGCAGGGCGTTTGGGGCTGGTGAAAAACTGTTTTTT. Its protein product is CASRAFGAGEKLFF.

The chain recombines TRBV5-4 with TRBJ2-7, with 8 bases fitting TRBD2. J lost 5 bases, V lost 3 bases, and 10 bases had no gene match. This CDR3 region has 15 residues. Germline lookup yields CDR1 SGHNT and CDR2 YYREEE (reference sequence). The CDR3 DNA is TGTGCCAGCAGCTACGTCGGGAGGGCCTTCGACGAGCAGTACTTC. It is translated as CASSYVGRAFDEQYF.

The chain is built from TRBV7-6 and TRBJ2-7, with 13 bases lining up with TRBD2. CDR1 SGHVS and CDR2 FNYEAQ come from the germline V gene. The J segment lost 2 bases and the V segment lost 5 bases, leaving 3 bases of the junction unmatched. The CDR3 consists of 15 residues. The CDR3 spells CASSIGLAGAYEQYF. CDR3 nucleotide sequence: TGTGCCAGCAGCATCGGACTAGCGGGAGCCTACGAGCAGTACTTC.

This clone appeared a few times. The chain uses TRBV2 and TRBJ2-1; D might be TRBD1 (6 bases). The germline gives CDR1 SNHLY, CDR2 FYNNEI. This CDR3 has 15 residues. V lost 9 bases and J lost 0, with 15 bases in between. The CDR3 nucleotides read TGTGCCAGACAAGAGGGGGAGAGCTCCTACAATGAGCAGTTCTTC. It codes for CARQEGESSYNEQFF.

This clone appeared once. The CDR3 sequence: CASSPSVGGMNTEAFF. The DNA for the CDR3 is TGCGCCAGCAGCCCCTCGGTCGGGGGGATGAACACTGAAGCTTTCTTT. This chain connects TRBV4-1 to TRBJ1-1; possibly TRBD1 for D (5 bases). Trimming shortened V by 4 bases and J by 0 bases, and 15 bases separated the two germline ends. Germline V gives CDR1 MGHRA, CDR2 YSYEKL. The CDR3 loop spans 16 amino acids.

The rearrangement joins TRBV4-1 to TRBJ1-1; TRBD1 matches at 11 bases. Unmatched junction bases numbered 12, after V lost 0 bases and J lost 6 bases. The CDR3 totals 18 residues. CDR1 MGHRA and CDR2 YSYEKL come from the germline V gene. The CDR3 region is CASSQDGGQGAKDAEAFF. DNA of the CDR3: TGCGCCAGCAGCCAAGATGGAGGACAGGGGGCGAAGGACGCTGAAGCTTTCTTT.

The rearrangement joins TRBV7-9 to TRBJ2-3, with 7 bases that match TRBD2. J lost 5 bases, V lost 5 bases, and 10 bases had no gene match. CDR3 size: 15 residues. The germline CDR1 and CDR2 sequences are SEHNR and FQNEAQ (reference sequence). The CDR3 DNA follows: TGTGCCAGCAGCCTGGGGTGGGAGGGCCAAGATACGCAGTATTTT. This gives the protein CASSLGWEGQDTQYF.